These T cell receptor beta chains were read from a single sample in a study of blood T cell repertoires in COVID-19. Only in-frame clones appear in the TCRdb table, and some are missing; sequencing was by immunoSEQ multiplex PCR. The sample lists around 70,000 clones, roughly 80% occurring once. Sequenced sample: peripheral blood. The receptors derive from a woman between 65 and 79 years old with acute or convalescent COVID-19. CDR3s include the opening cysteine and the closing phenylalanine or tryptophan. A D gene is named only where the DNA matches it firmly. Size is stated for part of the rows, as once, few or many counts, or as a class when the clone is expanded.

clone_size,d_call,v_call,j_call,cdr3_aa,cdr3_nt
-,-,TRBV28,TRBJ1-2,CASSTDPPSGGYGYTF,TGTGCCAGCAGTACCGACCCCCCCTCTGGAGGCTATGGCTACACCTTC
-,TRBD2,TRBV5-1,TRBJ2-1,CASSSPTGTLAGGGNEQFF,TGCGCCAGCAGCTCGCCGACAGGGACGTTAGCGGGAGGCGGGAATGAGCAGTTCTTC
-,-,TRBV3-1/TRBV3-2,TRBJ2-5,CASNWAQGTQYF,TGTGCCAGCAATTGGGCCCAAGGGACCCAGTACTTC
-,-,TRBV5-1,TRBJ2-2,CASSPMGLTNTGELFF,TGCGCCAGCAGCCCTATGGGACTTACGAACACCGGGGAGCTGTTTTTT
-,TRBD1,TRBV6-2/TRBV6-3,TRBJ1-5,CASSYTGQNQPQHF,TGTGCCAGCAGTTACACGGGACAGAATCAGCCCCAGCATTTT
-,TRBD1,TRBV24-1,TRBJ2-3,CATSDSPGQGSTDTQYF,TGTGCCACCAGTGATTCCCCGGGACAGGGGAGCACAGATACGCAGTATTTT
-,-,TRBV5-6,TRBJ1-5,CASSLKTALQPQHF,TGTGCCAGCAGCTTAAAGACAGCGCTACAGCCCCAGCATTTT
-,TRBD1,TRBV5-1,TRBJ1-5,CASSPWGTGEGSNQPQHF,TGCGCCAGCAGCCCTTGGGGGACAGGGGAGGGGAGCAATCAGCCCCAGCATTTT
few,TRBD1,TRBV5-1,TRBJ1-1,CASSLVGRGAEAFF,TGCGCCAGCAGCTTGGTGGGCAGGGGGGCTGAAGCTTTCTTT
-,-,TRBV11-2,TRBJ2-7,CASSPRQDTYEQYF,TGTGCCAGCAGCCCCCGCCAGGACACTTACGAGCAGTACTTC
-,-,TRBV29-1,TRBJ2-7,CSVEETRHSYEQYF,TGCAGCGTTGAAGAGACACGGCACTCCTACGAGCAGTACTTC
-,TRBD1,TRBV5-4,TRBJ2-7,CASRPTGTGVSYEQYF,TGTGCCAGCAGACCTACCGGGACAGGGGTCTCCTACGAGCAGTACTTC
-,TRBD1,TRBV6-1,TRBJ1-1,CASSKTGERTEAFF,TGTGCCAGCAGTAAGACAGGGGAGAGGACTGAAGCTTTCTTT
-,TRBD1,TRBV9,TRBJ1-4,CASSGSTGPNEKLFF,TGTGCCAGCAGCGGGTCGACAGGGCCTAATGAAAAACTGTTTTTT
-,TRBD2,TRBV14,TRBJ2-7,CASSQDLREGLEQYF,TGTGCCAGCAGCCAAGATTTGCGGGAGGGCCTCGAGCAGTACTTC
-,TRBD1,TRBV27,TRBJ2-2,CASSLWDSNSGELFF,TGTGCCAGCAGTTTATGGGACAGTAACTCCGGGGAGCTGTTTTTT
-,TRBD1,TRBV28,TRBJ2-7,CASRSDRGPYEQYF,TGTGCCAGCAGGTCGGACAGGGGGCCCTACGAGCAGTACTTC
-,-,TRBV9,TRBJ2-2,CASSAGQIVTGELFF,TGTGCCAGCAGCGCCGGACAGATCGTGACCGGGGAGCTGTTTTTT
-,TRBD1,TRBV28,TRBJ1-3,CASTPLGQGARNTIYF,TGTGCCAGCACCCCGCTCGGACAGGGGGCTAGAAACACCATATATTTT
-,-,TRBV5-1,TRBJ2-5,CASSPQGQETQYF,TGCGCCAGCAGCCCACAGGGTCAAGAGACCCAGTACTTC
-,-,TRBV23-1,TRBJ1-1,CASSQSLACPGLNTEAFF,TGCGCCAGCAGTCAATCGTTAGCGTGCCCGGGATTGAACACTGAAGCTTTCTTT
-,-,TRBV6-5,TRBJ2-1,CASSYLDSRSNEQFF,TGTGCCAGCAGTTACTTGGACTCCCGGAGCAATGAGCAGTTCTTC
-,TRBD1,TRBV7-2,TRBJ1-2,CASSYTGTAGGANYGYTF,TGTGCCAGCAGCTATACCGGGACCGCAGGGGGAGCTAACTATGGCTACACCTTC
-,TRBD2,TRBV25-1,TRBJ2-7,CASAGTSGTFRYEQYF,TGTGCCAGCGCCGGGACTAGCGGGACCTTTAGATACGAGCAGTACTTC
-,TRBD1,TRBV28,TRBJ1-2,CASSPWGTGEANYGYTF,TGTGCCAGCAGCCCTTGGGGGACAGGGGAGGCTAACTATGGCTACACCTTC
-,TRBD1,TRBV2,TRBJ1-1,CASSSLGDRDTEAFF,TGTGCCAGCAGTTCCCTTGGGGACAGGGACACTGAAGCTTTCTTT
-,TRBD2,TRBV5-4,TRBJ2-1,CASSLASAGWQFF,TGTGCCAGCAGCCTAGCCTCAGCGGGATGGCAGTTCTTC
-,TRBD2,TRBV4-1,TRBJ2-2,CASSQDGLARTGELFF,TGCGCCAGCAGCCAAGACGGACTAGCGCGGACCGGGGAGCTGTTTTTT
-,TRBD2,TRBV7-9,TRBJ2-2,CASSLILAGEGNGELFF,TGTGCCAGCAGCTTAATTCTAGCGGGAGAAGGTAACGGGGAGCTGTTTTTT
-,-,TRBV4-2,TRBJ2-3,CASSQEVSRGLTDTQYF,TGTGCCAGCAGCCAAGAGGTTTCGCGGGGTCTCACAGATACGCAGTATTTT
-,TRBD2,TRBV5-1,TRBJ2-1,CASSLSGLAGVVEQFF,TGCGCCAGCAGCTTGAGCGGTCTAGCGGGAGTAGTTGAGCAGTTCTTC
-,-,TRBV9,TRBJ1-2,CASSGTANYGYTF,TGTGCCAGCAGCGGGACAGCTAACTATGGCTACACCTTC
-,-,TRBV5-1,TRBJ2-5,CASSLGGSQETQYF,TGCGCCAGCAGCTTGGGAGGCAGCCAAGAGACCCAGTACTTC